This T cell receptor beta chain originates from a study of T-cell reconstitution after alpha-beta-depleted transplantation in children. Trimming removed 7 bases at V and 0 bases at J, with 19 bases between. The V gene's germline CDR1 is SGHAT and CDR2 FQNNGV. The CDR3 covers 18 residues. For TCRbeta, the library was prepared with unique molecular identifiers. TCRdb analysed the PCR reads with MiXCR anew, one entry per CDR3 protein. The data show roughly 590,000 distinct CDR3 sequences, roughly 17% seen once. The gene calls are TRBV11-2 and TRBJ2-6, with TRBD1 as a possible D gene (7 bases). Sequences were derived from PBMCs from the stem cell graft donor, sampled from the stem cell graft. This clonotype was sampled from a human donor who donated a stem cell graft to a child with acute myeloid leukemia. In DNA form, the CDR3 reads TGTGCCAGCACCCTAGGGGGCAGGGACTTCTCTGGGGCCAACGTCCTGACTTTC. Its protein product is CASTLGGRDFSGANVLTF. Combining the CDR3 with reference TRBV11-2 and TRBJ2-6 gives the whole variable domain EAGVAQSPRYKIIEKRQSVAFWCNPISGHATLYWYQQILGQGPKLLIQFQNNGVVDDSQLPKDRFSAERLKGVDSTLKIQPAKLEDSAVYLCASTLGGRDFSGANVLTFGAGSRLTVL.